These 26 T cell receptor beta chains originate from one sample sequenced in a study of CD8+ T cells in alopecia areata. RNA extraction was followed by reverse transcription into cDNA, which acted as the sequencing template. The assay was immunoSEQ multiplex PCR, and TCRdb's table has in-frame clones only and misses some. The table includes over 200,000 clones, approximately 61% detected once. The sample here was CD4+ T cells sorted from blood, taken at week 0. The receptors were gathered from a human donor with alopecia areata.

The genes are TRBV29-1 and TRBJ1-1; tentative D call: TRBD1 (6 bases). The CDR3 runs 14 residues. Between the trimmed V and J ends, which lost 3 bases and 1 base, there was a span of 12 bases. CDR1 is SQVTM and CDR2 is ANQGSEA in the germline V gene. In nucleotides, the CDR3 is TGCAGCGTTGAGTGGGGCAGGGGGAACACTGAAGCTTTCTTT. Residues: CSVEWGRGNTEAFF.

The J gene is TRBJ2-1, the V gene TRBV29-1; D perhaps matches TRBD2 (5 bases). Germline assignment: CDR1 SQVTM and CDR2 ANQGSEA. Trimming shortened V by 4 bases and J by 9 bases, and 16 bases separated the two germline ends. This CDR3 has 13 amino acids. For the CDR3, the DNA is TGCAGCGTTGTAATGAGTTTCGCGGGTGAGCAGTTCTTC. Protein product: CSVVMSFAGEQFF.

The V and J genes are TRBV5-1 and TRBJ2-7, with 11 bases aligning to TRBD1. V lost 2 bases and J lost 3; bases outside the gene matches: 4. In germline, CDR1 is SGHRS, CDR2 YFSETQ. This CDR3 has 15 amino acids. The CDR3: CASSFYGTGGYEQYF. The DNA for the CDR3 is TGCGCCAGCAGCTTTTATGGGACAGGGGGCTACGAGCAGTACTTC.

This clone came up once. The chain combines TRBV6-6 with TRBJ1-6; 7 positions match TRBD1. Trimming at V came to 7 bases and at J to 7 bases, leaving 7 bases not matched to a gene. The CDR3 length is 14 residues. Germline-derived CDR1 and CDR2 are MNHNY and SVGAGI (reference sequence). DNA of the CDR3: TGTGCCAGCATGACAGACAGGGAAAATTCACCCCTCCACTTT. This encodes CASMTDRENSPLHF.

In its sample, this clone was seen a few times. This chain uses TRBV25-1 with TRBJ2-1; 10 bases agree with TRBD2. CDR1 MGHDK and CDR2 SYGVNS come from the germline V gene. The V segment lost 5 bases and the J segment 3 bases; nucleotides outside the gene matches: 4. This CDR3 spans 15 amino acids. The CDR3 region is CASSSSGGHYNEQFF. CDR3 bases: TGTGCCAGCAGTTCTAGCGGGGGACACTACAATGAGCAGTTCTTC.

This clone was detected only a few times. V and J are TRBV5-4 and TRBJ2-2; TRBD1 might be the D (6 bases). The CDR3 is 13 residues long. V was pared by 0 bases and J by 8 bases, with 8 bases between. Germline values: CDR1 SGHNT, CDR2 YYREEE (reference sequence). CDR3 coding DNA: TGTGCCAGCAGCTTGGGGGGGCCTGGGGAGCTGTTTTTT. Protein product: CASSLGGPGELFF.

V usage is TRBV29-1 and J usage is TRBJ1-2, with D maybe TRBD1 (5 bases). V was trimmed by 3 bases and J by 6 bases, leaving 11 bases between them. Germline assignment: CDR1 SQVTM and CDR2 ANQGSEA. This CDR3 comprises 12 residues. The CDR3 sequence is CSVEVAGHGYTF. The CDR3 DNA follows: TGCAGCGTTGAGGTGGCAGGGCATGGCTACACCTTC.

CDR3 nucleotides: TGTGCCAGCAGTTTGGCTTCGAACACTGAAGCTTTCTTT. Translating gives CASSLASNTEAFF. This chain joins TRBV6-5 and TRBJ1-1; D remains ambiguous. V gave up 4 bases and J gave up 1 base, with 7 bases separating them. This CDR3 has 13 amino acids. Germline values: CDR1 MNHEY, CDR2 SVGAGI.

The chain recombines TRBV18 with TRBJ2-1; D may be TRBD2 (6 bases). V lost 0 bases and J 6 bases, leaving 15 bases between the germline ends. This CDR3 has 16 residues. Germline V gives CDR1 KGHSH, CDR2 LQKENI. CDR3 loop: CASSPPGTRLGNEQFF. The CDR3 region has the DNA TGTGCCAGCTCACCACCCGGGACTCGTCTTGGCAATGAGCAGTTCTTC.

This chain connects TRBV11-2 to TRBJ2-5; no firm D call. Germline lookup yields CDR1 SGHAT and CDR2 FQNNGV. The V gene lost 6 bases and the J gene lost 1 base, with 12 bases spanning the gap. The CDR3 length is 14 residues. In DNA, the CDR3 is TGTGCCAGCAGGAGAGCTGGCCCCCAAGAGACCCAGTACTTC. As protein: CASRRAGPQETQYF. The complete variable domain, with remaining parts taken from reference TRBV11-2 and TRBJ2-5, reads EAGVAQSPRYKIIEKRQSVAFWCNPISGHATLYWYQQILGQGPKLLIQFQNNGVVDDSQLPKDRFSAERLKGVDSTLKIQPAKLEDSAVYLCASRRAGPQETQYFGPGTRLLVL.

For this clone: Additional DNA sequences in this sample encode the identical CDR3. The chain carries TRBV6-5 and TRBJ2-7; possibly TRBD1 for D (6 bases). This CDR3 has 14 amino acids. CDR1 is MNHEY and CDR2 is SVGAGI in the germline V gene. Deletions cut 2 bases from V and 2 bases from J, with 10 bases between. This CDR3 reads CASSYTGLTYEQYF. Here the CDR3 DNA reads TGTGCCAGCAGTTACACAGGGCTAACCTACGAGCAGTACTTC.

J is TRBJ1-4 and V is TRBV30; D gene ambiguous. Looked up from germline, CDR1 is GTSNPN and CDR2 is SVGIG (reference sequence). Between the trimmed V and J ends, which lost 3 bases and 4 bases, there was a span of 9 bases. This CDR3 comprises 13 residues. This CDR3 reads CAWSGILNEKLFF. The CDR3 DNA is TGTGCCTGGAGCGGGATCCTTAATGAAAAACTGTTTTTT.

V is TRBV25-1 and J is TRBJ2-2; 8 bases are a match to TRBD2. This CDR3 contains 16 residues. Germline V CDR1 and CDR2: MGHDK, SYGVNS. Unmatched junction bases numbered 10, after V lost 6 bases and J lost 4 bases. The DNA for the CDR3 is TGTGCCAGCAGCCCGCCGGGACTAGTAAGCACCGGGGAGCTGTTTTTT. It is translated as CASSPPGLVSTGELFF.

This chain links TRBV7-6 with TRBJ2-7; TRBD2 is a possible D gene (5 bases). From germline, CDR1 is SGHVS and CDR2 FNYEAQ. The ends were cut back, 4 bases at V and 3 bases at J, with 16 bases in the middle. The CDR3 consists of 15 residues. The CDR3 loop is CASSSVSRGNYEQYF. Here the CDR3 DNA reads TGTGCCAGCAGCTCAGTATCTCGAGGGAACTACGAGCAGTACTTC.

The chain recombines TRBV5-1 with TRBJ2-7, with 7 bases identical to TRBD1. The trim removed 0 bases at V and 6 bases at J, leaving 0 bases unmatched. The CDR3 runs 12 residues. Germline V gene lookup returns CDR1 SGHRS and CDR2 YFSETQ. DNA for the CDR3: TGCGCCAGCAGCTTGGACAGGGGCGAGCAGTACTTC. Amino acids: CASSLDRGEQYF.

This clone showed up just a few times. The chain combines TRBV5-1 with TRBJ1-2; TRBD1 agrees at 7 bases. CDR1 and CDR2 (germline): SGHRS, YFSETQ. The CDR3 contains 15 residues. V was clipped by 0 bases and J by 6 bases; unmatched bases: 8. The CDR3 DNA follows: TGCGCCAGCAGCTTGGGTGGACAGGCCACACATGGCTACACCTTC. Encoded protein: CASSLGGQATHGYTF.

The V gene is TRBV29-1, the J gene TRBJ1-1; D not resolved. The CDR3 spans 13 residues. V was pared by 4 bases and J by 1 base, with 10 bases between. Germline CDR1 and CDR2: SQVTM and ANQGSEA. CDR3 DNA sequence: TGCAGCGTTGCAGTCCAGCCGAACACTGAAGCTTTCTTT. It codes for CSVAVQPNTEAFF. The full variable domain, with the rest looked up from reference TRBV29-1 and TRBJ1-1, is SAVISQKPSRDICQRGTSLTIQCQVDSQVTMMFWYRQQPGQSLTLIATANQGSEATYESGFVIDKFPISRPNLTFSTLTVSNMSPEDSSIYLCSVAVQPNTEAFFGQGTRLTVV.

This clone was counted only a few times. The CDR3 spells CASSRTGGLDYGYTF. As DNA, the CDR3 is TGTGCCAGCAGCAGGACAGGGGGCCTGGACTATGGCTACACCTTC. The gene calls are TRBV9 and TRBJ1-2, with 11 bases that match TRBD1. The CDR3 contains 15 residues. With 4 bases clipped from V and 3 bases from J, the junction kept 5 bases outside the gene matches. Germline V gene data show CDR1 as SGDLS and CDR2 as YYNGEE.

V and J are TRBV29-1 and TRBJ1-2; D remains unclear. Trimming left V 3 bases short and J 8 bases short, with 19 bases between. The CDR3 spans 14 residues. The V gene's germline CDR1 is SQVTM and CDR2 ANQGSEA. CDR3 residues: CSVEFDWAAAGYTF. CDR3 nucleotides: TGCAGCGTTGAGTTCGATTGGGCCGCCGCGGGCTACACCTTC.

V and J are TRBV15 and TRBJ2-1; TRBD2 aligns across 12 bases. Germline V gene lookup returns CDR1 LNHNV and CDR2 YYDKDF (reference sequence). Losses at the gene ends were 0 bases for V and 8 bases for J; bases not matched to a gene: 5. The CDR3 has 16 residues. CDR3 in amino acids: CATSRDRLAGVDEQFF. DNA for the CDR3: TGTGCCACCAGCAGAGATCGACTAGCGGGAGTCGATGAGCAGTTCTTC. Together with reference TRBV15 and TRBJ2-1, the CDR3 gives the full variable domain: DAMVIQNPRYQVTQFGKPVTLSCSQTLNHNVMYWYQQKSSQAPKLLFHYYDKDFNNEADTPDNFQSRRPNTSFCFLDIRSPGLGDTAMYLCATSRDRLAGVDEQFFGPGTRLTVL.

This clone was counted a few times. The V gene is TRBV6-1, the J gene TRBJ1-5; perhaps TRBD1 as D (5 bases). The CDR3 totals 13 residues. Trimming cost V 0 bases and J 6 bases, with 6 bases left between them. Germline CDR1 is MNHNS and CDR2 is SASEGT. The CDR3 DNA is TGTGCCAGCAGTGAAGCAGGGGTTCAGCCCCAGCATTTT. Translating gives CASSEAGVQPQHF.

The chain is built from TRBV4-1 and TRBJ2-3, with D perhaps given as TRBD1 or TRBD2 (5 bases each). Trimming cost V 2 bases and J 7 bases, with 19 bases left between them. CDR1 is MGHRA and CDR2 is YSYEKL in the germline V gene. CDR3 size: 16 residues. The CDR3 is CASSQPPRDRANTQYF. In DNA, the CDR3 is TGCGCCAGCAGCCAACCACCTAGGGACCGCGCAAATACGCAGTATTTT.

This clone has only one observation. One end of the junction is discordant with germline, which a read error may explain. The V gene is TRBV30, the J gene TRBJ2-3; perhaps TRBD2 as D (6 bases). Germline assignment: CDR1 GTSNPN and CDR2 SVGIG (reference sequence). This CDR3 contains 11 residues. The CDR3 loop is CAWSTSPGLGF. The DNA of the CDR3 is TGTGCCTGGAGTACTTCTCCGGGACTTGGTTTT.

The J gene is TRBJ2-7, the V gene TRBV18; tentatively, D is TRBD1 (5 bases). Germline CDR1 KGHSH, CDR2 LQKENI. Trimming removed 6 bases from V and 5 bases from J, with 20 bases in between. The CDR3 has 15 residues. The CDR3 here is CASSQNQGNADEQYF. In DNA form, the CDR3 reads TGTGCCAGCTCCCAAAACCAGGGAAATGCCGACGAGCAGTACTTC.

The chain is built from TRBV30 and TRBJ2-7; D remains ambiguous. Trimming stripped 0 bases from V and 3 bases from J, with 6 bases between. Per germline, CDR1 GTSNPN and CDR2 SVGIG (reference sequence). The CDR3 loop spans 12 amino acids. CDR3 sequence (DNA): TGTGCCTGGAGTGTAAATAACTACGAGCAGTACTTC. It translates to CAWSVNNYEQYF.

The rearrangement joins TRBV5-6 to TRBJ1-1; tentatively, D is TRBD1 (5 bases). The CDR3 totals 17 residues. The V gene lost 4 bases and the J gene lost 1 base, with 20 bases spanning the gap. CDR1 SGHDT and CDR2 YYEEEE come from the germline V gene. The CDR3 loop is CASSLAAGERRNTEAFF. The CDR3 DNA is TGTGCCAGCAGCCTCGCGGCGGGGGAAAGAAGGAACACTGAAGCTTTCTTT.